This T cell receptor beta chain is drawn from a study of blood T cell repertoires in COVID-19. On the study more broadly: Acute and convalescent COVID-19 samples came from the United States, Italy and Spain. Sample material is recorded as cDNA or gDNA derived from T cells, B-cell-depleted T cells, or PBMCs.

Source study methods: The authors estimated nucleated cell counts from reference gene primer amplification. Libraries were prepared by immunoSEQ multiplex PCR; TCRdb keeps only in-frame clonotypes and omits some of them. V, J and clone size are taken as reported in that table, and D and trimming were inferred from the DNA itself. The table shows 400,000 to 500,000 clones, with around nine tenths occurring only once. Adults between roughly 18 and 89 years of age took part from 20 to 25 US areas. This clone was seen a single time. This CDR3 comprises 13 residues. CDR1 and CDR2 from the germline V gene are LNHDA and SQIVND (reference sequence). Trimming pared 2 bases from V and 7 bases from J, leaving 12 bases between.

The receptor was derived from a woman under 30 who had been exposed to COVID-19. The chain combines TRBV19 with TRBJ2-7; unclear D gene. The specimen sequenced was PBMCs or T cells enriched from blood (not recorded which). The CDR3 protein is CASSINAGSEQYF. DNA of the CDR3: TGTGCCAGTAGTATAAACGCAGGTTCGGAGCAGTACTTC.